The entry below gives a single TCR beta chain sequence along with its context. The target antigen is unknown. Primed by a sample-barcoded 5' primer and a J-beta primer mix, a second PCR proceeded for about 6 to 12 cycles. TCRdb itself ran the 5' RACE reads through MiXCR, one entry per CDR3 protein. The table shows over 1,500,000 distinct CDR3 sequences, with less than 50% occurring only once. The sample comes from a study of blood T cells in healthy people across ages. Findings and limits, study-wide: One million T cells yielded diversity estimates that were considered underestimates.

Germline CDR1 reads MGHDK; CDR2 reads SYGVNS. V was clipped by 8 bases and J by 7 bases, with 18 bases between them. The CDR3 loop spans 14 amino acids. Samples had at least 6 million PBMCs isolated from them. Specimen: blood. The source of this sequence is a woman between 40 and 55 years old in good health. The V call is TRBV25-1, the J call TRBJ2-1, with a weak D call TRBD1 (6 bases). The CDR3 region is CASSPTGTSNEQFF. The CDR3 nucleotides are TGTGCCAGCTCACCCACCGGGACATCTAATGAGCAGTTCTTC.